A selection of T cell receptor beta chains follows, all from one sample in a study of breast tumors, draining lymph nodes, adjacent tissues. TCRdb used MiXCR to reprocess the multiplex PCR reads, holding one entry per CDR3 protein. The sample lists 160,000 or so distinct CDR3 sequences, around 35% seen once, with about 3.7% in the top ten. The specimen sequenced was axillary lymph node tissue. These receptors all stem from a female donor with breast cancer. Some clones in this sample may be carry-over from other donors' samples. CDR3s include the opening cysteine and the closing phenylalanine or tryptophan. A D gene is named only where the DNA matches it firmly. A row's size may be missing; if present it is once, few, many or a size class.

V	D	size	J	DNA	CDR3
TRBV19	.	many	TRBJ2-1	TGTGCCAGTAGTCCGGCAGGTAATTACAATGAGCAGTTCTTC	CASSPAGNYNEQFF
TRBV7-7	TRBD1	many	TRBJ2-2	TGTGCTAGCAGCCAACCCCCCGGGACAGCGAACACCGGGGAGCTGTTTTTT	CASSQPPGTANTGELFF
TRBV11-2	.	.	TRBJ1-1	TGTGCCAGCAGCCCGCGGGGCAGCCTGAACACTGAAGCTTTCTTT	CASSPRGSLNTEAFF
TRBV5-6	TRBD1	many	TRBJ2-3	TGTGCCAGCAGCCAGGACCTTATCCAGGGGGCCGATACGCAGTATTTT	CASSQDLIQGADTQYF
TRBV6-2/TRBV6-3	.	once	TRBJ1-5	TGTGCCAGCGGGAACTACCTGGGCAATCAGCCCCAGCATTTT	CASGNYLGNQPQHF
TRBV2	TRBD1	.	TRBJ1-5	TGTGCCAGCCAACTGGACAGGAGGCAGCCCCAGCATTTT	CASQLDRRQPQHF
TRBV28	TRBD1	many	TRBJ2-7	TGTGCCAGCAGGCAAACGGGACAGCTATACGAGCAGTACTTC	CASRQTGQLYEQYF
TRBV19	TRBD2	many	TRBJ2-3	TGTGCCAGTAGTAACCGCGGGACTAGCGGCTTATCTAGCACAGATACGCAGTATTTT	CASSNRGTSGLSSTDTQYF
TRBV5-6	.	many	TRBJ1-6	TGTGCCAGCAGCTCTCCGGGTCTTTCCCCCGCTGGGTCACCCCTCCACTTT	CASSSPGLSPAGSPLHF
TRBV2	.	few	TRBJ2-4	TGTGCCAGCAGTGATGTTGGTGACCTAGCCAAAAACATTCAGTACTTC	CASSDVGDLAKNIQYF
TRBV12-3/TRBV12-4	TRBD2	.	TRBJ2-1	TGTGCCAGCAGTTCGGACGCCTTACTAGCGGAAACGTACAATGAGCAGTTCTTC	CASSSDALLAETYNEQFF
TRBV27	TRBD2	many	TRBJ2-7	TGTGCCAGCAAAACTAGCGGGGGAACAGAGCAGTACTTC	CASKTSGGTEQYF
TRBV20-1	.	many	TRBJ2-6	TGCAGTGCCAAGACAGCCTCTGGGGCCAACGTCCTGACTTTC	CSAKTASGANVLTF
TRBV7-2	.	.	TRBJ1-4	TGTGCCAGCAGCGAAACCGGCCCTAATGAAAAACTGTTTTTT	CASSETGPNEKLFF
TRBV9	.	few	TRBJ2-4	TGTGCCAGCAGCGCCGGGACACAGAAAAACATTCAGTACTTC	CASSAGTQKNIQYF
TRBV6-1	.	once	TRBJ1-1	TGTGCCGGCGGACCTGAAGCTTTCTTT	CAGGPEAFF
TRBV27	TRBD2	.	TRBJ2-5	TGTGCCAGCAGTGGACTAGCGAAACAAGAGACCCAGTACTTC	CASSGLAKQETQYF
TRBV20-1	.	.	TRBJ2-5	TGCAGAGCGCAGAGCCAACAAGAGACCCAGTACTTC	CRAQSQQETQYF
TRBV20-1	TRBD1	.	TRBJ1-6	TGCAGTGCCAAACAGGGGTACTCCTACAATTCACCCCTCCACTTT	CSAKQGYSYNSPLHF
TRBV10-2	TRBD2	many	TRBJ2-1	TGCGCCAGCAGTGAATCGGGAGGGCCACGAGAGCAGTTCTTC	CASSESGGPREQFF
TRBV6-2/TRBV6-3	.	many	TRBJ2-3	TGTGCCAGCAGTTACAACAGAGTTATGGATACGCAGTATTTT	CASSYNRVMDTQYF
TRBV11-1	.	.	TRBJ2-5	TGTGCCAGCAGCCCCTCAACTCTGGACAGTACCCAGTACTTC	CASSPSTLDSTQYF
TRBV20-1	TRBD2	many	TRBJ2-2	TGCAGTGCTAGACCCCCGAGTGGGACTAGCGCCCAAAGGGGGACCGGGGAGCTGTTTTTT	CSARPPSGTSAQRGTGELFF
TRBV15	.	.	TRBJ1-4	TGTGCCACCACCTACCGACAAAATGAAACACTGTTTTTT	CATTYRQNETLFF
TRBV28	.	few	TRBJ1-2	TGTGCCAGCAGTTCGCAGGGTGCTAACTATGGCTACACCTTC	CASSSQGANYGYTF
TRBV11-3	TRBD1	.	TRBJ1-6	TGTGCCAGCAGCTTACCCCAGGGGGGTAATTCACCCCTCCACTTT	CASSLPQGGNSPLHF
TRBV18	.	many	TRBJ2-5	TGTGCCAGCTCACCGGAGGAAGAGACCCAGTACTTC	CASSPEEETQYF
TRBV19	.	many	TRBJ2-1	TGTGCCAGTAGTATAAGTAGGGACAATGAGCAGTTCTTC	CASSISRDNEQFF
TRBV12-3/TRBV12-4	.	many	TRBJ1-4	TGTGCCAGCATCCGAGTGGGGAGGGGGGAAAAACTGTTTTTT	CASIRVGRGEKLFF
TRBV10-2	.	many	TRBJ1-2	TGCGCCAGCAGTGAGTCAACGGGGGAGCCGACGTACACCTTC	CASSESTGEPTYTF
TRBV11-2	.	many	TRBJ2-5	TGTGCCAGCAGCTTAGCCCGGGGGAGGCAGACCCAGTACTTC	CASSLARGRQTQYF